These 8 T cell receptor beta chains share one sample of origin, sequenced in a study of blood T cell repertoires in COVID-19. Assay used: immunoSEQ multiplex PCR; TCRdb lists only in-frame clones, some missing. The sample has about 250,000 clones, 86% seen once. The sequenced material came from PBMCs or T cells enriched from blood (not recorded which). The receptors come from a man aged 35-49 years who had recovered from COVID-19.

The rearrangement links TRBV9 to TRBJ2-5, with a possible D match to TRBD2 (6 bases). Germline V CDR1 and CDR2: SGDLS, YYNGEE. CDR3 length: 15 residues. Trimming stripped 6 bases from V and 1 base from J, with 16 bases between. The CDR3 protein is CASTPQVGGQETQYF. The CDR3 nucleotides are TGTGCCAGCACCCCTCAGGTGGGGGGCCAAGAGACCCAGTACTTC.

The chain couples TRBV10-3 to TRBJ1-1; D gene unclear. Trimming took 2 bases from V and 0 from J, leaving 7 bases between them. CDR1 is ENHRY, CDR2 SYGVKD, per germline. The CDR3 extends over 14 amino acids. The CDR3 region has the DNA TGTGCCATCAGTGAGACTCAGGTGAACACTGAAGCTTTCTTT. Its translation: CAISETQVNTEAFF.

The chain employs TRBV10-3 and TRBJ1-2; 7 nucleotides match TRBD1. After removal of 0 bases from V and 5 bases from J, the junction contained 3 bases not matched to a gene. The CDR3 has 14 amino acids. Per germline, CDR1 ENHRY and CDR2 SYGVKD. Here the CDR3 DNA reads TGTGCCATCAGTGAGTCCGGGACAGAATATGGCTACACCTTC. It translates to CAISESGTEYGYTF.

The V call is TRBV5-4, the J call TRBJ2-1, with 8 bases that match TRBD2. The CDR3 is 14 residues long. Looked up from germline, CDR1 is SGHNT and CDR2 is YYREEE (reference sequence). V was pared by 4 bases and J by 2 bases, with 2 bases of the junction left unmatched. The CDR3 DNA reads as TGTGCCAGCAGCCCGGGAGGGGCCTACAATGAGCAGTTCTTC. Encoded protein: CASSPGGAYNEQFF.

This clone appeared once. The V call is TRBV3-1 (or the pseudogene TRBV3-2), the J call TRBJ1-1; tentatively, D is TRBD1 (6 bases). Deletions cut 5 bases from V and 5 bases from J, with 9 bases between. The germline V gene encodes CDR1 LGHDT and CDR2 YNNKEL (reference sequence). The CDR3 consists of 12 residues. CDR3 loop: CASSIQGTEAFF. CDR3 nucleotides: TGTGCCAGCAGCATCCAGGGGACTGAAGCTTTCTTT.

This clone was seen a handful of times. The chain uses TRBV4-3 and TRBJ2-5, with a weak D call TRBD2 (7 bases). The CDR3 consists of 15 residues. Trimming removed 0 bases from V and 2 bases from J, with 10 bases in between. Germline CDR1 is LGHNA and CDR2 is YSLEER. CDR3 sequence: CASSQDRGGQETQYF. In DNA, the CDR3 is TGCGCCAGCAGCCAAGATAGGGGGGGACAAGAGACCCAGTACTTC.

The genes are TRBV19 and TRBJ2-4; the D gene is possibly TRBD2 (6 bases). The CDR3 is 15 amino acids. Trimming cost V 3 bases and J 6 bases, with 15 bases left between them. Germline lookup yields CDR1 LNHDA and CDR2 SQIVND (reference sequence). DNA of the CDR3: TGTGCCAGTAGTATTGTGCGGGGCACAGGAAACATTCAGTACTTC. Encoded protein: CASSIVRGTGNIQYF.

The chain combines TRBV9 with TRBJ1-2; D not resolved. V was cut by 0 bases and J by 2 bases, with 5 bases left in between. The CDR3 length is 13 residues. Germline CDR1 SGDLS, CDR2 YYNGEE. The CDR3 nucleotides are TGTGCCAGCAGCGTAGACGGGAACTATGGCTACACCTTC. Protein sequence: CASSVDGNYGYTF.